This T cell receptor (beta chain) came from a study of CD8+ T cells in alopecia areata. Overall study findings and caveats: Mice showed clearer TCR sharing than patients did, a gap that was possibly HLA-related. Lesional scalp exceeded normal scalp in clonality, especially in alopecia totalis/universalis.

Treatment specified: oral pan-JAK inhibitor, 5-10 mg twice daily. Comment on this clone: Its target is unknown.

Germline V lookup: CDR1 SGHTA, CDR2 FQGNSA. The J segment lost 7 bases and the V segment lost 5 bases, leaving 3 bases of the junction unmatched. CDR3 length equals 12 residues. Reverse transcription of extracted RNA yielded cDNA, which provided the sequencing template. Data came from immunoSEQ multiplex PCR; TCRdb stores just in-frame clones and leaves some out. The table lists around 97,000 clones, more than 75% of them singletons, with approximately 10% in the top ten. This receptor was obtained from a human donor with alopecia areata. The starting material was CD8+ T cells sorted from blood, obtained at roughly week 30, from a patient treated with tofacitinib. This chain uses TRBV7-2 with TRBJ2-3; 7 bases align to TRBD2. The CDR3 region has the DNA TGTGCCAGCAGCCCGGGGGGACATACGCAGTATTTT. This codes for CASSPGGHTQYF.